Detailed here is one T cell receptor (beta chain). Antigen unknown. Method: immunoSEQ multiplex PCR; TCRdb's copy keeps in-frame clones and lacks some. The data hold 65,000 to 80,000 clones, with almost 90% observed a single time. The data were taken from a study of chemoradiotherapy in HPV16-positive cancers. Germline-derived CDR1 and CDR2 are SGDLS and YYNGEE. This CDR3 contains 16 residues. J was trimmed by 0 bases and V by 2 bases; bases with no gene match: 6. Study-wide results and limits: Candidate HPV-specific clones and E7-related TCR motifs grew in tumor during treatment. For HPV16-positive patients, expanding HPV-responsive T cells associated with longer recurrence-free survival. The functional HPV-specific definition rests on just a couple of HPV16-positive patients.

Samples were taken several times over chemoradiotherapy. The J gene is TRBJ2-7, the V gene TRBV9; the match to TRBD1 covers 9 bases. The source is a human donor with HPV-associated anogenital cancer. The material sequenced was blood, taken from a patient who underwent chemoradiotherapy. The CDR3: CASSVEPGQGSYEQYF. Here the CDR3 DNA reads TGTGCCAGCAGCGTGGAACCGGGACAGGGCTCCTACGAGCAGTACTTC.